The entry that follows covers one T cell receptor (beta chain) sequence. Its antigen is as yet unknown. The CDR3 contains 15 residues. Trimming at V came to 4 bases and at J to 0 bases, leaving 7 bases not matched to a gene. Germline loops: CDR1 SGHDT, CDR2 YYEEEE. This record belongs to a study of vaccination effects on CD4 cells after COVID-19. Study-level information: Sequencing was preceded by expansion of antigen-specific CD4+ T cells with viral peptide pools in the ViraFEST assay. General study results and limits: After vaccination, at late timepoints, clones induced by infection and by vaccine contracted markedly.

Data came from immunoSEQ multiplex PCR; TCRdb stores just in-frame clones and leaves some out. The table has some 28,000 clones, about 62% seen once. CD4+ T cells were isolated after around ten days of culture. Cultures had half their medium replaced with IL-2 medium on days 3 and 7. The V gene is TRBV5-6, the J gene TRBJ2-7, with 7 positions matching TRBD1. The material was CD4+ T cells from PBMCs cultured without peptide, obtained before COVID-19 vaccination. The origin of this receptor is a human donor who received a COVID-19 vaccine. CDR3 bases: TGTGCCAGCAGCGTAACCCCAGGGGGCTCCTACGAGCAGTACTTC. Protein product: CASSVTPGGSYEQYF.